A single sample gave rise to the 8 T cell receptor beta chains below, sequenced in a study of Tregs in tolerant kidney transplant recipients. Mixed chimerism was transient after nonmyeloablative marrow transplants from related graft donors. Assay used: immunoSEQ multiplex PCR; TCRdb lists only in-frame clones, some missing. This repertoire shows 81,000 or so clones, over 75% found once; its top ten account for roughly 1.5%. The material was CD4+ T cells from blood (PBMCs), obtained 24 months after the transplant. The origin of the receptors is a human patient who received a combined kidney and bone marrow transplant. Some T cells may arise from the graft donor.

This rearrangement joins TRBV5-1 to TRBJ1-2, with no clear D. The CDR3 has 15 amino acids. Germline CDR1 and CDR2: SGHRS and YFSETQ. The V gene lost 5 bases and the J gene lost 2 bases, with 16 bases spanning the gap. The CDR3 DNA sequence: TGCGCCAGCAGTTCCACTTTGTCCCCCAACTATGGCTACACCTTC. It yields the protein CASSSTLSPNYGYTF.

The genes are TRBV9 and TRBJ2-3; 9 nucleotides match TRBD2. The V and J ends lost 0 bases and 7 bases, in that order; junction bases with no gene match: 9. Germline assignment: CDR1 SGDLS and CDR2 YYNGEE. The CDR3 has 16 residues. CDR3 amino acids: CASSVGGGGAGHTQYF. Here the CDR3 DNA reads TGTGCCAGCAGCGTAGGTGGCGGGGGGGCTGGCCATACGCAGTATTTT.

V is TRBV18 and J is TRBJ2-7; D might be TRBD1 (6 bases). Per the germline V gene, CDR1 is KGHSH and CDR2 is LQKENI. This CDR3 is 14 amino acids long. V was trimmed by 3 bases and J by 2 bases, leaving 11 bases between them. CDR3 loop: CASSPRRDTYEQYF. The DNA of the CDR3 is TGTGCCAGCTCACCCCGAAGGGACACCTACGAGCAGTACTTC. The full variable domain, its missing parts supplied by reference TRBV18 and TRBJ2-7, is NAGVMQNPRHLVRRRGQEARLRCSPMKGHSHVYWYRQLPEEGLKFMVYLQKENIIDESGMPKERFSAEFPKEGPSILRIQQVVRGDSAAYFCASSPRRDTYEQYFGPGTRLTVT.

This sequence joins TRBV10-3 and TRBJ2-7; possibly TRBD2 for D (5 bases). The CDR3 is made up of 14 amino acids. V lost 10 bases and J 0 bases, leaving 16 bases between the germline ends. Per germline, CDR1 ENHRY and CDR2 SYGVKD. DNA of the CDR3: TGTGCCACCAGCGGCGCTAGTCCCTCCTACGAGCAGTACTTC. It yields the protein CATSGASPSYEQYF.

This sequence joins TRBV7-2 and TRBJ2-5, with 8 bases that match TRBD1. The germline V gene encodes CDR1 SGHTA and CDR2 FQGNSA. V shed 2 bases and J 0 bases; nucleotides not matched to a gene: 2. The CDR3 is 15 amino acids. CDR3 sequence: CASSLSGQDQETQYF. CDR3 coding DNA: TGTGCCAGCAGCTTATCGGGACAGGACCAAGAGACCCAGTACTTC.

This chain uses TRBV21-1 with TRBJ2-7; the tabulated D call, TRBD1, remains unverified against the DNA. TRBV21-1 is a known pseudogene. The CDR3 covers 13 residues. The CDR3 sequence is CASSRPTGDGQYF. The DNA of the CDR3 is TGTGCCAGCAGCCGGCCGACAGGGGACGGGCAGTACTTC.

The V gene is TRBV6-1, the J gene TRBJ2-3; 10 bases agree with TRBD2. The V gene's germline CDR1 is MNHNS and CDR2 SASEGT. This CDR3 comprises 17 residues. With 3 bases clipped from V and 0 bases from J, the junction kept 6 bases outside the gene matches. This CDR3 is CASSDSGLAFSTDTQYF. CDR3 bases: TGTGCCAGCAGTGATTCGGGACTAGCGTTTAGCACAGATACGCAGTATTTT.

The chain carries TRBV4-3 and TRBJ2-1, with no clear D. The CDR3 has 15 residues. Trimming pared 0 bases from V and 5 bases from J, leaving 11 bases between. Germline loops: CDR1 LGHNA, CDR2 YSLEER. The CDR3 coding sequence is TGCGCCAGCAGCCAAGATTGGCACAGTAACAATGAGCAGTTCTTC. It is translated as CASSQDWHSNNEQFF.